Below, 22 T cell receptor beta chains from the same sample are listed, as sequenced in a study of Ad26.COV2.S vaccination and SARS-CoV-2 variants. Treatment reported: 15 to 20 received Ad26.COV2.S at low or high dose, single or two shots; about 5 received placebo; per-sample allocation not given. Day 63 following the first vaccine or placebo injection was when the samples were taken. The repertoire was sequenced with immunoSEQ multiplex PCR; TCRdb's copy has only in-frame clones and lacks some. The table has about 500,000 clones, roughly nine tenths seen once. The source was peripheral blood, collected in a trial of Ad26.COV2.S vaccine versus placebo. These receptors all stem from a person between 18 and 65 years old who received the Ad26.COV2.S COVID-19 vaccine or a placebo.

V and J are TRBV28 and TRBJ1-5; the D gene is possibly TRBD1 (6 bases). The germline V gene encodes CDR1 MDHEN and CDR2 SYDVKM. The CDR3 has 15 amino acids. Trimming pared 3 bases from V and 0 bases from J, leaving 9 bases between. CDR3 sequence: CASSFGQNSNQPQHF. The CDR3 nucleotides read TGTGCCAGCAGTTTCGGACAGAATAGCAATCAGCCCCAGCATTTT. The whole variable domain, remainder taken from reference TRBV28 and TRBJ1-5, is DVKVTQSSRYLVKRTGEKVFLECVQDMDHENMFWYRQDPGLGLRLIYFSYDVKMKEKGDIPEGYSVSREKKERFSLILESASTNQTSMYLCASSFGQNSNQPQHFGDGTRLSIL.

This chain uses TRBV19 with TRBJ1-2; D call uncertain. The CDR3 sequence is 14 residues long. V dropped 3 bases and J dropped 4 bases, with 12 bases sitting between them. Germline V gene lookup returns CDR1 LNHDA and CDR2 SQIVND (reference sequence). The CDR3 here is CASSINRPTYGYTF. In DNA, the CDR3 is TGTGCCAGTAGTATCAACAGACCAACCTATGGCTACACCTTC.

The chain recombines TRBV7-8 with TRBJ1-2; 7 bases align to TRBD1. Germline-derived CDR1 and CDR2 are SGHVS and FQNEAQ. The CDR3 is 15 amino acids. V shed 4 bases, J shed 4 bases, and the junction held 9 bases outside the gene matches. The CDR3 reads CASSSSGTEPYGYTF. CDR3 nucleotide sequence: TGTGCCAGCAGCTCAAGCGGGACAGAACCCTATGGCTACACCTTC.

This rearrangement joins TRBV5-1 to TRBJ1-4; unclear D gene. Trimming took off 4 bases at V and 3 bases at J, with 10 bases between the two ends. CDR3 length: 14 amino acids. The germline V gene encodes CDR1 SGHRS and CDR2 YFSETQ. For the CDR3, the DNA is TGCGCCAGCAGCCGCCGGACCTCTAATGAAAAACTGTTTTTT. This gives the protein CASSRRTSNEKLFF.

This chain uses TRBV15 with TRBJ2-3; a possible D gene is TRBD2 (5 bases). Looked up from germline, CDR1 is LNHNV and CDR2 is YYDKDF (reference sequence). Trimming cost V 3 bases and J 5 bases, with 12 bases left between them. The CDR3 is 14 residues long. CDR3 sequence (DNA): TGTGCCACCAGCAGGGACGGGAACGAAGATACGCAGTATTTT. As protein: CATSRDGNEDTQYF.

This clone appeared once. This sequence joins TRBV9 and TRBJ1-1; TRBD1 matches 9 bases. J lost 7 bases, V lost 3 bases, and 7 bases had no gene match. CDR3 length: 14 residues. Germline V gives CDR1 SGDLS, CDR2 YYNGEE. CDR3 residues: CASSETGGVVEAFF. The DNA of the CDR3 is TGTGCCAGCAGCGAGACAGGGGGTGTCGTTGAAGCTTTCTTT.

The chain has TRBV19 and TRBJ2-5, with 8 bases aligning to TRBD2. The germline V gene encodes CDR1 LNHDA and CDR2 SQIVND (reference sequence). There are 16 residues in the CDR3. The J segment lost 5 bases and the V segment lost 1 base, leaving 9 bases of the junction unmatched. CDR3 DNA: TGTGCCAGTAGTATAGGGGTTAGCGGGACCCTTGAGACCCAGTACTTC. It codes for CASSIGVSGTLETQYF.

The chain uses TRBV3-1 (or the pseudogene TRBV3-2) and TRBJ1-1, with a weak D call TRBD1 (6 bases). The CDR3 spans 14 residues. V was pared by 2 bases and J by 5 bases, with 12 bases between. The germline V gene encodes CDR1 LGHDT and CDR2 YNNKEL (reference sequence). This CDR3 reads CASSQNPGVTEAFF. In DNA, the CDR3 is TGTGCCAGCAGCCAAAACCCAGGGGTTACTGAAGCTTTCTTT.

V is TRBV2 and J is TRBJ2-7, with 8 nucleotides matching TRBD2. Germline-derived CDR1 and CDR2 are SNHLY and FYNNEI. The CDR3 loop spans 14 amino acids. V lost 6 bases, J lost 3 bases, and 7 bases stayed unmatched. The chain's CDR3 is CASRLDSGGYEQYF. CDR3 bases: TGTGCCAGCAGGTTGGACAGCGGGGGCTACGAGCAGTACTTC.

This rearrangement joins TRBV30 to TRBJ2-7; D remains ambiguous. Germline lookup yields CDR1 GTSNPN and CDR2 SVGIG (reference sequence). This CDR3 spans 12 amino acids. V lost 3 bases and J 3 bases, leaving 9 bases between the germline ends. The CDR3 DNA reads TGTGCCTGGAGCACCTCGGGCTACGAGCAGTACTTC. Translation: CAWSTSGYEQYF.

The V and J genes are TRBV5-1 and TRBJ2-7; TRBD2 is a possible D gene (6 bases). Germline lookup yields CDR1 SGHRS and CDR2 YFSETQ. Trimming cost V 0 bases and J 2 bases, with 12 bases left between them. This CDR3 is built from 15 residues. The CDR3 reads CASSLELSGTYEQYF. CDR3 nucleotide sequence: TGCGCCAGCAGCTTGGAGCTTAGCGGTACCTACGAGCAGTACTTC.

The CDR3 DNA is TGTGCCAGCAGCGTTACAGGAGGGGGAGCGAATGAAAAACTGTTTTTT. The encoded protein is CASSVTGGGANEKLFF. This sequence joins TRBV9 and TRBJ1-4; D might be TRBD1 (6 bases). Germline V gene sequence: CDR1 SGDLS, CDR2 YYNGEE. This CDR3 is built from 16 residues. V was cut by 2 bases and J by 5 bases, with 16 bases left in between.

The rearrangement uses TRBV30 and TRBJ2-3; D is possibly TRBD2 (5 bases). The germline CDR1 and CDR2 sequences are GTSNPN and SVGIG (reference sequence). V lost 5 bases, J lost 2 bases, and 11 bases lay in between. This CDR3 comprises 13 residues. The CDR3 nucleotides read TGTGCCTGGCAAAGCGGTAACACAGATACGCAGTATTTT. Its translation is CAWQSGNTDTQYF.

This rearrangement joins TRBV6-5 to TRBJ2-5; 8 bases match TRBD2. The CDR3 is 15 residues long. The junction had 7 bases not matched to a gene; V was cut back by 2 bases and J by 5 bases. Per the germline V gene, CDR1 is MNHEY and CDR2 is SVGAGI. The CDR3 loop reads CASSYGGLAWETQYF. CDR3 bases: TGTGCCAGCAGTTACGGCGGACTAGCTTGGGAGACCCAGTACTTC.

This sequence joins TRBV27 and TRBJ2-7, with TRBD1 matching over 7 bases. There are 15 residues in the CDR3. The V and J ends lost 6 bases and 9 bases, in that order; junction bases with no gene match: 17. Looked up from germline, CDR1 is MNHEY and CDR2 is SMNVEV (reference sequence). CDR3 loop: CASRPEGQQGWVQYF. CDR3 bases: TGTGCCAGCAGGCCCGAGGGACAGCAAGGTTGGGTGCAGTACTTC.

This clone has only a few counts. This chain uses TRBV18 with TRBJ2-7, with 9 bases matching TRBD1. The J segment lost 2 bases and the V segment lost 2 bases, leaving 4 bases of the junction unmatched. The CDR3 spans 15 residues. Germline assignment: CDR1 KGHSH and CDR2 LQKENI. The CDR3, as DNA: TGTGCCAGCTCACCAGAGGGACAGGGTGCCTACGAGCAGTACTTC. As protein: CASSPEGQGAYEQYF.

This chain connects TRBV3-1 (or the pseudogene TRBV3-2) to TRBJ1-1; 7 bases match TRBD1. This CDR3 has 14 residues. The J segment lost 1 base and the V segment lost 6 bases, leaving 5 bases of the junction unmatched. In germline, CDR1 is LGHDT, CDR2 YNNKEL (reference sequence). CDR3 DNA sequence: TGTGCCAGCAGGGCAGACAGGGCGAACACTGAAGCTTTCTTT. Translation gives CASRADRANTEAFF.

V and J are TRBV7-3 and TRBJ2-2; a weak D match, TRBD2 (5 bases). This CDR3 is 15 amino acids long. In germline, CDR1 is SGHTA, CDR2 FQGTGA. Trimming stripped 1 base from V and 4 bases from J, with 10 bases between. This chain's CDR3 is CASSLSGSVTGELFF. The DNA for the CDR3 is TGTGCCAGCAGCTTAAGTGGGAGTGTCACCGGGGAGCTGTTTTTT.

This rearrangement joins TRBV27 to TRBJ2-7; weak D call: TRBD1 (6 bases). V was shortened by 2 bases and J by 1 base, with 6 bases between the two germline ends. Germline CDR1 is MNHEY and CDR2 is SMNVEV (reference sequence). This CDR3 spans 13 amino acids. This CDR3 is CASSLGQSYEQYF. CDR3 sequence (DNA): TGTGCCAGCAGTTTAGGACAGTCCTACGAGCAGTACTTC.

This clone was seen many times. The sample contains more than one DNA sequence encoding this CDR3. CDR3 coding DNA: TGCGCCAGCAGCTTGGCGGGGACAGGGGGCTACGAGCAGTACTTC. This encodes CASSLAGTGGYEQYF. The chain recombines TRBV5-1 with TRBJ2-7, with 11 bases matching TRBD1. After removal of 0 bases from V and 3 bases from J, the junction contained 2 bases not matched to a gene. The germline CDR1 and CDR2 sequences are SGHRS and YFSETQ. The CDR3 spans 15 residues.

In its sample, this clone was seen once. This chain connects TRBV7-3 to TRBJ2-7; 7 nucleotides align to TRBD2. The length of the CDR3 is 15 residues. Losses at the gene ends were 0 bases for V and 4 bases for J; bases not matched to a gene: 6. The germline V gene has CDR1 SGHTA and CDR2 FQGTGA. The CDR3 bases are TGTGCCAGCAGCTTAACTAGCGGGTCAGAATACGAGCAGTACTTC. Its translation: CASSLTSGSEYEQYF.

The chain is built from TRBV6-5 and TRBJ2-5, with 8 bases lining up with TRBD1. The CDR3 loop spans 15 amino acids. Looked up from germline, CDR1 is MNHEY and CDR2 is SVGAGI. The V segment lost 5 bases and the J segment 3 bases; nucleotides outside the gene matches: 8. CDR3 sequence: CASSRDRSREETQYF. The CDR3 DNA is TGTGCCAGCAGTCGGGACAGGTCTAGGGAAGAGACCCAGTACTTC.